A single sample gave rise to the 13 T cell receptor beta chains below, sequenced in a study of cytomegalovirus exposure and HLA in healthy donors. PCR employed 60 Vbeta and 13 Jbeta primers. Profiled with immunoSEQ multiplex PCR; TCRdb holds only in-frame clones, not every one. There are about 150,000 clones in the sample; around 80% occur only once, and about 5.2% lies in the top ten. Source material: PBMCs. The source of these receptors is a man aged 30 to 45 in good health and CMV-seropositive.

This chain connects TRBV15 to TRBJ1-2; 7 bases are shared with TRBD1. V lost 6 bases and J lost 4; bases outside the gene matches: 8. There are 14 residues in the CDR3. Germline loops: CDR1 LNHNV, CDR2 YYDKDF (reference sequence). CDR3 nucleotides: TGTGCCACCAGGCGGACAGGAGAGACCTATGGCTACACCTTC. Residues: CATRRTGETYGYTF. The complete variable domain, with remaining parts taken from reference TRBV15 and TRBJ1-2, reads DAMVIQNPRYQVTQFGKPVTLSCSQTLNHNVMYWYQQKSSQAPKLLFHYYDKDFNNEADTPDNFQSRRPNTSFCFLDIRSPGLGDTAMYLCATRRTGETYGYTFGSGTRLTVV.

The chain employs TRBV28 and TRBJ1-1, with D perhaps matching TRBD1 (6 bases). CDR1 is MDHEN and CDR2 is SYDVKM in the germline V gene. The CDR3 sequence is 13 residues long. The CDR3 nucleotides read TGTGTAAGTGGGGACATACGGAACACTGAAGCTTTCTTT. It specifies CVSGDIRNTEAFF.

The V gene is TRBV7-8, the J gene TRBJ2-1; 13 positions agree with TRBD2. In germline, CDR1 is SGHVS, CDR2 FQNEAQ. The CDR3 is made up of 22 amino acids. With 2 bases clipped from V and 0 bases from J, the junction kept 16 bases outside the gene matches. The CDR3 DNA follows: TGTGCCAGCAGCTTAAACAGGTTTCCGGGACTAGCGGGGAAGAGCTCCTACAATGAGCAGTTCTTC. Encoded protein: CASSLNRFPGLAGKSSYNEQFF.

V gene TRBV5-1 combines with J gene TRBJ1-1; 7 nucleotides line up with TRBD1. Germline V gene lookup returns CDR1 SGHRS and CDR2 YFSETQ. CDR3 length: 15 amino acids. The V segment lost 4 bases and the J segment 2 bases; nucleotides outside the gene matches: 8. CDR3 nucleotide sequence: TGCGCCAGCAGCCCCAAGACAGGGCGAAACACTGAAGCTTTCTTT. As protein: CASSPKTGRNTEAFF.

DNA of the CDR3: TGTGCCAGCAGCCAAGACAGGGATTATGGCTACACCTTC. Encoded protein: CASSQDRDYGYTF. The chain carries TRBV28 and TRBJ1-2; 7 positions match TRBD1. Germline lookup yields CDR1 MDHEN and CDR2 SYDVKM. The CDR3 has 13 amino acids. With V trimmed by 6 bases and J by 5 bases, 6 bases remained unmatched.

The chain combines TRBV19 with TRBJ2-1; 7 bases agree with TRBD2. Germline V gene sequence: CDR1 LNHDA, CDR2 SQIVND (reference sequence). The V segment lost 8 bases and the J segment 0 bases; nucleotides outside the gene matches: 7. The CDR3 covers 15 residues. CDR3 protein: CASSGLTLSYNEQFF. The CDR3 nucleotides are TGTGCCAGTTCGGGACTAACCCTCTCCTACAATGAGCAGTTCTTC.

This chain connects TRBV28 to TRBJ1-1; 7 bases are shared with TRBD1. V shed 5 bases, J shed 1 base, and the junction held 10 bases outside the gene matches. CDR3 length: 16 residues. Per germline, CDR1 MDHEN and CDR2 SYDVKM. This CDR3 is CASSLSGQVKNTEAFF. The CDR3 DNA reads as TGTGCCAGCAGTCTCAGCGGACAGGTGAAGAACACTGAAGCTTTCTTT. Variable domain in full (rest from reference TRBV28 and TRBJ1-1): DVKVTQSSRYLVKRTGEKVFLECVQDMDHENMFWYRQDPGLGLRLIYFSYDVKMKEKGDIPEGYSVSREKKERFSLILESASTNQTSMYLCASSLSGQVKNTEAFFGQGTRLTVV.

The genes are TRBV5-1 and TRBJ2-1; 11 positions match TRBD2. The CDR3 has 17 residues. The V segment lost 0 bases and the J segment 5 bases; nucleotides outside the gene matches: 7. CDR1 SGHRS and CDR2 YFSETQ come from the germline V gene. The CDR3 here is CASSLATGTSGNNEQFF. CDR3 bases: TGCGCCAGCAGCTTGGCGACCGGGACTAGCGGTAACAATGAGCAGTTCTTC.

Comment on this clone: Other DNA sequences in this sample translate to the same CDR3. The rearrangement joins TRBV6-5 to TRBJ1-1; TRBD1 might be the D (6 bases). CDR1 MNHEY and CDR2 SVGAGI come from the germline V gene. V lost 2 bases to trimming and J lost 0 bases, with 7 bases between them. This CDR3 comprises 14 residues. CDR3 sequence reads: CASSYRDMNTEAFF. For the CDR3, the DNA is TGTGCCAGCAGTTACAGGGACATGAACACTGAAGCTTTCTTT.

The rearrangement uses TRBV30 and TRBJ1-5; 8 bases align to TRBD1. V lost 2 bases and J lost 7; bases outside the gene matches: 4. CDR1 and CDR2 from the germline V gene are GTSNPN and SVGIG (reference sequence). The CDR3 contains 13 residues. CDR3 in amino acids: CAWSTGGAQPQHF. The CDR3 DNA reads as TGTGCCTGGAGTACAGGGGGGGCACAGCCCCAGCATTTT.

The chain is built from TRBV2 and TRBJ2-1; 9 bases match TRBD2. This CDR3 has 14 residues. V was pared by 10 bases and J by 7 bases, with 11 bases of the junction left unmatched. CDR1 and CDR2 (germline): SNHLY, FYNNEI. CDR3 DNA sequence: TGTGCCAACATAGCGGGAGAACGAATGAATGAGCAGTTCTTC. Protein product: CANIAGERMNEQFF. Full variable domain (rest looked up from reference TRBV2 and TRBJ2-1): EPEVTQTPSHQVTQMGQEVILRCVPISNHLYFYWYRQILGQKVEFLVSFYNNEISEKSEIFDDQFSVERPDGSNFTLKIRSTKLEDSAMYFCANIAGERMNEQFFGPGTRLTVL.

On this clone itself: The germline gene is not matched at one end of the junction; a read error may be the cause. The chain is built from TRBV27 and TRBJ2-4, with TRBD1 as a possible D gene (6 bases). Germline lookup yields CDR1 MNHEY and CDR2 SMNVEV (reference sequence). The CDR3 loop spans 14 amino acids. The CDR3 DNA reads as TGTGCCAGCAGCACAGGGATAGCCAAAAACAGTCAGTACTTC. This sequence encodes CASSTGIAKNSQYF.

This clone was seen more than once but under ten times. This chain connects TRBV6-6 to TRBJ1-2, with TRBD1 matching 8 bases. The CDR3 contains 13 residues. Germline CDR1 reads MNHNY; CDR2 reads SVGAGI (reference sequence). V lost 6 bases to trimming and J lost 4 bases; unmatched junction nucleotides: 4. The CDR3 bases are TGTGCCAGCAGGCCAGGGGGCGGCTATGGCTACACCTTC. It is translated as CASRPGGGYGYTF.